This TCR beta chain was captured by sequencing in a study of blood T cell repertoires in COVID-19. As for the study in general: Donors in the United States, Italy and Spain gave samples during acute or convalescent COVID-19.

Sequencing was performed with immunoSEQ multiplex PCR; in TCRdb, only in-frame clones are kept and a portion is missing. The data hold around 200,000 clones, with roughly 89% observed a single time. This CDR3 spans 16 amino acids. In germline, CDR1 is SGHRS, CDR2 YFSETQ. Trimming took 0 bases from V and 5 from J; bases not matched to a gene: 5. The chain joins TRBV5-1 to TRBJ2-5; 12 positions agree with TRBD1. This clonotype was obtained from a man between 40 and 49 years old with acute or convalescent COVID-19. Sequencing used peripheral blood. This CDR3 reads CASSLGPGQGAETQYF. CDR3 bases: TGCGCCAGCAGCTTGGGCCCGGGACAGGGGGCCGAGACCCAGTACTTC.